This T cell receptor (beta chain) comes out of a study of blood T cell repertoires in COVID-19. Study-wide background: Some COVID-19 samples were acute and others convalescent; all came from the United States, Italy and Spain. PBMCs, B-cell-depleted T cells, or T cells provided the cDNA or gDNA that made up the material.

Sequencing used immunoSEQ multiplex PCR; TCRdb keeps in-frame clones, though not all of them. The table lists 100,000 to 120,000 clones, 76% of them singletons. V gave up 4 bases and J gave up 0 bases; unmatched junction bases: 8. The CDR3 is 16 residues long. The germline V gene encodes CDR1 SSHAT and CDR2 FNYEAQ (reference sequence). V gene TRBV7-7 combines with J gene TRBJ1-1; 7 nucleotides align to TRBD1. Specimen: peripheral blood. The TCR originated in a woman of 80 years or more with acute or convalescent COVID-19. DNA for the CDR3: TGTGCCAGCAGCTCAAGAGACAGGGTCATGAACACTGAAGCTTTCTTT. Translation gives CASSSRDRVMNTEAFF.